This T cell receptor (beta chain) is from a study of T-cell memory formation after mild COVID-19. Study-wide results and caveats: Pre-infection memory contained some responding clones, which suggested that cross-reactive memory had joined. Second-wave clones reaching peak frequency on day 37 lacked confirmed SARS-CoV-2 specificity.

5'RACE with constant-segment primers built TCRalpha and TCRbeta cDNA libraries with UMIs. TCRdb called the 5' RACE reads again in MiXCR, with one record for every CDR3 protein. The data hold fewer than 700,000 distinct CDR3 sequences, with around 17% observed a single time. About this clonotype: The antigen is unknown.

In germline, CDR1 is SGHVS, CDR2 FNYEAQ. This CDR3 contains 15 residues. V lost 10 bases to trimming and J lost 0 bases; unmatched junction nucleotides: 5. The sample consisted of PBMCs or a T cell subset sorted from them (not recorded which). The chain combines TRBV7-6 with TRBJ2-6; 8 bases are shared with TRBD1. The TCR originated in an adult woman who had mild COVID-19 (a few samples of this study predate the infection). Cell type and time point are not known. The CDR3 loop is CATRDRPSGANVLTF. The DNA for the CDR3 is TGTGCCACCCGGGACAGGCCCTCTGGGGCCAACGTCCTGACTTTC.